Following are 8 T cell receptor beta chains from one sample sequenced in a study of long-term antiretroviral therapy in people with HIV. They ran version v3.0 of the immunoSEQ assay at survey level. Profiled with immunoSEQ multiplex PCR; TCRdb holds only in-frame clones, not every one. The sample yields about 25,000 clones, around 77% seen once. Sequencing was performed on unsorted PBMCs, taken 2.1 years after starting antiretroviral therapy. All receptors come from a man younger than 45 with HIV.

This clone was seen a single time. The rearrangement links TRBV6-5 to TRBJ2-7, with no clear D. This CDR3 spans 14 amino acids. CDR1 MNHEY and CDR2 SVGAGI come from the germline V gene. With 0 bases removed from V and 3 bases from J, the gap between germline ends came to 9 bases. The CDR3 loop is CASSYSIVGYEQYF. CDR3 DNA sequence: TGTGCCAGCAGTTACTCGATAGTCGGCTACGAGCAGTACTTC.

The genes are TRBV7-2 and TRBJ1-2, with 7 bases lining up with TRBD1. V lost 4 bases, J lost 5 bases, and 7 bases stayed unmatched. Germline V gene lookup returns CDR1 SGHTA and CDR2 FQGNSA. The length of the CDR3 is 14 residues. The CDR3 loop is CASSSQGGSYGYTF. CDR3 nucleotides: TGTGCCAGCAGCTCCCAGGGGGGAAGTTATGGCTACACCTTC.

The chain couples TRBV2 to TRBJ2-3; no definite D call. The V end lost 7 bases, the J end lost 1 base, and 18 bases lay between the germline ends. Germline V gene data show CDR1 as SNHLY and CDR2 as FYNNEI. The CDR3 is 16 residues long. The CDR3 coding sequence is TGTGCCAGCAAACGGCTAGTAAGTTCCCGCACAGATACGCAGTATTTT. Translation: CASKRLVSSRTDTQYF.

The CDR3 protein is CASSKATYNEQFF. DNA for the CDR3: TGTGCCAGCAGCAAGGCCACTTACAATGAGCAGTTCTTC. The chain joins TRBV11-3 to TRBJ2-1; D unclear. Trimming took 5 bases from V and 4 from J, leaving 9 bases between them. This CDR3 region has 13 residues. CDR1 and CDR2 from the germline V gene are SGHNT and YENEEA.

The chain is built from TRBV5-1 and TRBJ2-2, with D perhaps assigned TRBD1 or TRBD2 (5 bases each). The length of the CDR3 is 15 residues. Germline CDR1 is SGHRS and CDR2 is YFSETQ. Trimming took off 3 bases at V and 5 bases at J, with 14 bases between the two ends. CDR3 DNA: TGCGCCAGCAGCTACGCCGGGACCCCAACCGGGGAGCTGTTTTTT. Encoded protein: CASSYAGTPTGELFF.

The CDR3 sequence: CASRGDFPPRETQYF. CDR3 coding DNA: TGTGCCAGCAGGGGGGACTTCCCCCCTCGGGAGACCCAGTACTTC. V and J are TRBV2 and TRBJ2-5; maybe TRBD2 (6 bases). Between the trimmed V and J ends, which lost 6 bases and 5 bases, there was a span of 19 bases. The germline CDR1 and CDR2 sequences are SNHLY and FYNNEI. The CDR3 contains 15 residues. Variable domain in full (rest from reference TRBV2 and TRBJ2-5): EPEVTQTPSHQVTQMGQEVILRCVPISNHLYFYWYRQILGQKVEFLVSFYNNEISEKSEIFDDQFSVERPDGSNFTLKIRSTKLEDSAMYFCASRGDFPPRETQYFGPGTRLLVL.

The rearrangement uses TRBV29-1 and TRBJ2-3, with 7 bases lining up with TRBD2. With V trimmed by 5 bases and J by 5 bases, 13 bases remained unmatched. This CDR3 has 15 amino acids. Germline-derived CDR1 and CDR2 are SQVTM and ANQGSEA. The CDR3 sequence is CSVILAVPRGDTQYF. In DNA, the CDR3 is TGCAGCGTTATCCTAGCGGTTCCTAGGGGAGATACGCAGTATTTT.

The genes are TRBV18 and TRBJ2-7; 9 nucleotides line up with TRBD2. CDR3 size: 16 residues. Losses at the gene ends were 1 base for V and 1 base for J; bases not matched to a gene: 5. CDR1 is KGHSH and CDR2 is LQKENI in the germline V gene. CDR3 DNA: TGTGCCAGCTCACCACTTCCGACTAGCGGTTCCTACGAGCAGTACTTC. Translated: CASSPLPTSGSYEQYF.